The next 10 T cell receptor beta chains were all read from a single sample in a study of blood T cell repertoires in COVID-19. Here immunoSEQ multiplex PCR was the method, and the copy in TCRdb shows in-frame clones only, minus some. The sample lists roughly 35,000 clones, 70% to 85% occurring once. The material sequenced was peripheral blood. These TCRs come from an older woman with acute or convalescent COVID-19.

This sequence joins TRBV7-3 and TRBJ2-2, with a possible D match to TRBD2 (6 bases). Between the trimmed V and J ends, which lost 7 bases and 0 bases, there was a span of 9 bases. The CDR3 loop spans 14 amino acids. The germline gives CDR1 SGHTA, CDR2 FQGTGA. CDR3 sequence: CASTPGANTGELFF. CDR3 DNA sequence: TGTGCCAGCACCCCGGGGGCGAACACCGGGGAGCTGTTTTTT.

The chain couples TRBV27 to TRBJ1-5, with D perhaps TRBD1 (6 bases). CDR1 is MNHEY, CDR2 SMNVEV, per germline (reference sequence). Trimming shortened V by 3 bases and J by 9 bases, and 18 bases separated the two germline ends. The CDR3 sequence is 15 residues long. CDR3 amino acids: CASSFGGANPRPQHF. The DNA of the CDR3 is TGTGCCAGCAGTTTTGGGGGGGCTAACCCTCGGCCCCAGCATTTT.

The chain recombines TRBV3-1 (or the pseudogene TRBV3-2) with TRBJ2-7; 9 nucleotides match TRBD2. Germline V gene data show CDR1 as LGHDT and CDR2 as YNNKEL (reference sequence). This CDR3 comprises 15 residues. V lost 0 bases and J lost 6; bases outside the gene matches: 6. The CDR3 here is CASSQESGGPSEQYF. For the CDR3, the DNA is TGTGCCAGCAGCCAAGAGAGCGGGGGGCCCTCCGAGCAGTACTTC.

The chain joins TRBV7-3 to TRBJ2-5; tentative D call: TRBD2 (7 bases). Trimming removed 1 base at V and 2 bases at J, with 11 bases between. Looked up from germline, CDR1 is SGHTA and CDR2 is FQGTGA. The CDR3 is 15 residues long. The CDR3 loop reads CASSLMGGPQETQYF. DNA of the CDR3: TGTGCCAGCAGCTTAATGGGGGGGCCGCAAGAGACCCAGTACTTC.

CDR3 nucleotide sequence: TGTGCCAGCAGTTACGCCAGGGACATGAGCTCCTACGAGCAGTACTTC. Its protein is CASSYARDMSSYEQYF. This chain links TRBV6-5 with TRBJ2-7; possibly TRBD1 for D (6 bases). This CDR3 spans 16 amino acids. V shed 2 bases and J shed 0 bases, with 14 bases lying between them. Germline CDR1 is MNHEY and CDR2 is SVGAGI.

This CDR3 is CASSPRGFANEKLFF. In nucleotides, the CDR3 is TGTGCCAGCAGCCCCAGGGGGTTTGCTAATGAAAAACTGTTTTTT. The chain joins TRBV7-2 to TRBJ1-4; 7 nucleotides agree with TRBD1. V gave up 5 bases and J gave up 3 bases; unmatched junction bases: 6. CDR3 length: 15 amino acids. CDR1 is SGHTA, CDR2 FQGNSA, per germline.

A few counts support this clone. V and J are TRBV30 and TRBJ1-4; D may be TRBD1 (5 bases). Trimming removed 3 bases from V and 8 bases from J, with 16 bases in between. In germline, CDR1 is GTSNPN, CDR2 SVGIG (reference sequence). The CDR3 extends over 14 amino acids. CDR3 sequence reads: CAWRGKGSVEKLFF. The DNA for the CDR3 is TGTGCCTGGAGGGGTAAGGGGTCGGTGGAAAAACTGTTTTTT.

The chain joins TRBV4-1 to TRBJ2-7, with 10 bases matching TRBD1. With 1 base clipped from V and 5 bases from J, the junction kept 8 bases outside the gene matches. Germline CDR1 reads MGHRA; CDR2 reads YSYEKL. The CDR3 runs 16 residues. CDR3 loop: CASSQVPLGTGDEQYF. In DNA, the CDR3 is TGCGCCAGCAGCCAAGTACCCCTTGGGACAGGGGACGAGCAGTACTTC.

The chain couples TRBV19 to TRBJ1-2, with 7 bases lining up with TRBD1. The germline gives CDR1 LNHDA, CDR2 SQIVND (reference sequence). Trimming at V came to 7 bases and at J to 1 base, leaving 9 bases not matched to a gene. The CDR3 covers 15 residues. The CDR3 DNA is TGTGCCAGTAAAAAGGACAGGAGTTATAACTATGGCTACACCTTC. Protein product: CASKKDRSYNYGYTF. The variable domain in full, with the rest retrieved from reference TRBV19 and TRBJ1-2, is DGGITQSPKYLFRKEGQNVTLSCEQNLNHDAMYWYRQDPGQGLRLIYYSQIVNDFQKGDIAEGYSVSREKKESFPLTVTSAQKNPTAFYLCASKKDRSYNYGYTFGSGTRLTVV.

The J gene is TRBJ2-1, the V gene TRBV24-1; the match to TRBD1 covers 7 bases. This CDR3 is built from 14 residues. Germline lookup yields CDR1 KGHDR and CDR2 SFDVKD. J was trimmed by 0 bases and V by 6 bases; bases with no gene match: 1. In nucleotides, the CDR3 is TGTGCCACCAGTAAGGGGGCCTCCTACAATGAGCAGTTCTTC. It yields the protein CATSKGASYNEQFF.